This T cell receptor beta chain stems from a study of blood T cells in healthy people across ages. The authors extracted at least 6 micrograms of total RNA per sample. Germline V gene lookup returns CDR1 MNHNS and CDR2 SASEGT. With V trimmed by 7 bases and J by 9 bases, 9 bases remained unmatched. CDR3 size: 13 residues. Alongside a J-beta primer mix, a sample-barcoded 5' primer served in a second PCR lasting about 7 to 11 cycles. A single record per CDR3 protein comes from TCRdb applying MiXCR to the 5' RACE reads. The sample has around 520,000 distinct CDR3 sequences, around 27% seen once. Whole-study findings and limits: Whereas aged donors had fewer naive CD4+ cells, long-lived donors had more of them and higher diversity.

On this clonotype: Its antigen is currently unknown.

In addition, the sample was reused for a study of T cells of mothers and their children. From that second work: Donation was provided by three healthy Caucasian mothers along with their six children. Per mother, over 9.5 million TCR beta CDR3 reads were obtained; per child, approximately 3 million.

The V and J genes are TRBV6-1 and TRBJ2-4; 7 bases align to TRBD1. The specimen was blood. This TCR came from a boy younger than 10 in good health. In DNA form, the CDR3 reads TGTGCCAGCAACGGACAGGTGATGACCATTCAGTACTTC. This gives the protein CASNGQVMTIQYF.